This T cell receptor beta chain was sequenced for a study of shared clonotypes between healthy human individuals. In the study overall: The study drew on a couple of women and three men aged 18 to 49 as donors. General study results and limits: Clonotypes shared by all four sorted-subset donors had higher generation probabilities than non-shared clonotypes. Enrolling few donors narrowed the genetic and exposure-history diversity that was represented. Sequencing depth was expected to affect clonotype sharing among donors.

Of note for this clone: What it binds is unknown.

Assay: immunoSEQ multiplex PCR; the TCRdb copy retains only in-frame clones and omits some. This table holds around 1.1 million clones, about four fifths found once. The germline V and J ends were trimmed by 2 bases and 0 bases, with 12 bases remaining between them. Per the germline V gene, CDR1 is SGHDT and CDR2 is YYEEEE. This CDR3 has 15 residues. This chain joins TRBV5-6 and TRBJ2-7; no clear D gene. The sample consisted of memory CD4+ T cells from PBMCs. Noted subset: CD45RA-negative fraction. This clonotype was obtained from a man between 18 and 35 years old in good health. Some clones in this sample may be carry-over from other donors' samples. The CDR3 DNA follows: TGTGCCAGCAGCTTCGGTGGCTTAACCTCCTACGAGCAGTACTTC. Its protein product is CASSFGGLTSYEQYF.